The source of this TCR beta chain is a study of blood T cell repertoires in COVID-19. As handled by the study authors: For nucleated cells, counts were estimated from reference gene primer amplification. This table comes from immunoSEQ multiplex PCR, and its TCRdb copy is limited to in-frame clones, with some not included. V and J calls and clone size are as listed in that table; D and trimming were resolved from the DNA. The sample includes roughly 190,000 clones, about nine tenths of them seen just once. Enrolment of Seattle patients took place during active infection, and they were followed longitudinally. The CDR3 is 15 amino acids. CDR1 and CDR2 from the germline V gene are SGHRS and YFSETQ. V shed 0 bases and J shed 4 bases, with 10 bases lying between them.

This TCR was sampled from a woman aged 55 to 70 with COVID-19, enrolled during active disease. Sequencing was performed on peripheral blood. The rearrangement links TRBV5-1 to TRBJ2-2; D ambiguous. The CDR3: CASSLGQVVTGELFF. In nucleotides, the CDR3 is TGCGCCAGCAGCTTGGGTCAGGTAGTCACCGGGGAGCTGTTTTTT.